Below are 23 T cell receptor beta chains sequenced from a single sample in a study of human T cells and chemical hapten exposure. RNA extraction used unfractionated whole blood as the source of total RNA. Using its own MiXCR run on the 5' RACE reads, TCRdb lists one record per CDR3 protein. Of about 81,000 distinct CDR3 sequences listed, approximately 8% are singletons. These receptors were collected from a male donor in good health.

This clonotype was seen a handful of times. The chain has TRBV12-3 or TRBV12-4 and TRBJ2-6; 10 bases are a match to TRBD1. Trimming at V came to 2 bases and at J to 0 bases, leaving 10 bases not matched to a gene. The length of the CDR3 is 20 residues. The CDR3 sequence: CASSLRRRDRGLSGANVLTF. The CDR3 coding sequence is TGTGCCAGCAGTTTACGGAGGAGGGACAGGGGCCTCTCTGGGGCCAACGTCCTGACTTTC.

Only a few counts were recorded for this clonotype. The chain couples TRBV12-3 or TRBV12-4 to TRBJ2-3; 7 positions agree with TRBD2. CDR3 size: 15 residues. The V segment lost 6 bases and the J segment 5 bases; nucleotides outside the gene matches: 11. CDR3 DNA: TGTGCCAGCAGGCTCTCGGGGGGAGGAAAAGATACGCAGTATTTT. Translation gives CASRLSGGGKDTQYF.

The CDR3 sequence is CASRDSPLGEQFF. The CDR3 DNA follows: TGTGCCAGCAGGGACAGCCCTTTGGGTGAGCAGTTCTTC. The chain employs TRBV6-5 and TRBJ2-1, with D tentatively TRBD1 (6 bases). The CDR3 totals 13 residues. V was clipped by 6 bases and J by 9 bases, with 15 bases between them. Germline lookup yields CDR1 MNHEY and CDR2 SVGAGI.

In its sample, this clonotype was seen a few times. The V call is TRBV19, the J call TRBJ2-3; weak D call: TRBD1 (6 bases). The CDR3 runs to 16 residues. Trimming took 4 bases from V and 2 from J, leaving 16 bases between them. Looked up from germline, CDR1 is LNHDA and CDR2 is SQIVND (reference sequence). CDR3 loop: CASSTNRVGNTDTQYF. The CDR3 DNA sequence: TGTGCCAGTAGTACGAACAGGGTAGGGAACACAGATACGCAGTATTTT. The full variable domain, completed using reference TRBV19 and TRBJ2-3, is DGGITQSPKYLFRKEGQNVTLSCEQNLNHDAMYWYRQDPGQGLRLIYYSQIVNDFQKGDIAEGYSVSREKKESFPLTVTSAQKNPTAFYLCASSTNRVGNTDTQYFGPGTRLTVL.

This clonotype came up a few times. This chain uses TRBV2 with TRBJ2-2; D may be TRBD1 or TRBD2 (5 bases each). Germline V gene sequence: CDR1 SNHLY, CDR2 FYNNEI. V was cut by 4 bases and J by 0 bases, with 6 bases left in between. The CDR3 covers 14 residues. The CDR3 region is CASSAGPNTGELFF. CDR3 bases: TGTGCCAGCAGTGCGGGGCCGAACACCGGGGAGCTGTTTTTT.

The CDR3 here is CASSQDRGDGVATQYF. The CDR3 DNA reads TGCGCCAGCAGCCAAGATAGGGGGGACGGTGTGGCTACGCAGTATTTT. The rearrangement uses TRBV4-1 and TRBJ2-3; perhaps D is TRBD1 or TRBD2 (6 bases each). The germline V and J ends were trimmed by 0 bases and 8 bases, with 18 bases remaining between them. This CDR3 region has 16 residues. CDR1 and CDR2 (germline): MGHRA, YSYEKL.

There are many counts of this clonotype. The chain has TRBV5-1 and TRBJ2-4, with D perhaps matching TRBD1 or TRBD2 (6 bases each). The CDR3 loop spans 16 amino acids. The V gene's germline CDR1 is SGHRS and CDR2 YFSETQ. V was cut by 1 base and J by 5 bases, with 16 bases left in between. DNA of the CDR3: TGCGCCAGCAGCTTGTTCGCCGGGGGCAAGGAAAACATTCAGTACTTC. It yields the protein CASSLFAGGKENIQYF.

This clonotype was detected only a few times. The chain recombines TRBV25-1 with TRBJ2-5; TRBD1 is a possible D gene (6 bases). The CDR3 covers 15 residues. V lost 7 bases and J 2 bases, leaving 17 bases between the germline ends. Per germline, CDR1 MGHDK and CDR2 SYGVNS. This CDR3 reads CASKSKLGGQETQYF. CDR3 bases: TGTGCCAGCAAATCGAAGTTAGGGGGTCAAGAGACCCAGTACTTC.

This clonotype was recorded many times. The rearrangement links TRBV20-1 to TRBJ1-5; no clear D gene. V lost 3 bases and J 5 bases, leaving 8 bases between the germline ends. The length of the CDR3 is 12 residues. Looked up from germline, CDR1 is DFQATT and CDR2 is SNEGSKA (reference sequence). CDR3 bases: TGCAGTGCTAGGCGGTCAGATCAGCCCCAGCATTTT. It encodes CSARRSDQPQHF.

The sample holds many counts of this clonotype. V is TRBV7-2 and J is TRBJ2-2; D may be TRBD1 or TRBD2 (5 bases each). CDR1 is SGHTA, CDR2 FQGNSA, per germline. The length of the CDR3 is 15 residues. Trimming removed 6 bases at V and 0 bases at J, with 11 bases between. The CDR3 region has the DNA TGTGCCAGCAGACTGGGACGGACGAACACCGGGGAGCTGTTTTTT. Translating gives CASRLGRTNTGELFF.

This clonotype was detected many times. This chain connects TRBV7-8 to TRBJ2-5; tentative D call: TRBD2 (6 bases). CDR3 length: 16 residues. Germline assignment: CDR1 SGHVS and CDR2 FQNEAQ. V lost 1 base, J lost 1 base, and 13 bases lay in between. CDR3: CASSLVPSVPQETQYF. The CDR3 region has the DNA TGTGCCAGCAGCTTAGTGCCTAGCGTCCCCCAAGAGACCCAGTACTTC.

CDR3 amino acids: CASSFAGEGTNEKLFF. The CDR3 DNA reads as TGTGCCAGCAGCTTTGCGGGGGAGGGAACTAATGAAAAACTGTTTTTT. V is TRBV7-2 and J is TRBJ1-4, with D tentatively TRBD1 (5 bases). CDR1 is SGHTA, CDR2 FQGNSA, per germline. The CDR3 totals 16 residues. Trimming removed 3 bases at V and 1 base at J, with 12 bases between.

This clonotype was seen repeatedly, ten times or more. The V gene is TRBV5-1, the J gene TRBJ1-1, with D possibly TRBD1 on 5 matching bases. The CDR3 runs 12 residues. Trimming left V 0 bases short and J 8 bases short, with 8 bases between. The V gene's germline CDR1 is SGHRS and CDR2 YFSETQ. The chain's CDR3 is CASSLEGLEAFF. The CDR3 nucleotides are TGCGCCAGCAGCTTGGAGGGGCTAGAAGCTTTCTTT.

This clonotype counts as medium-sized. The chain uses TRBV6-5 and TRBJ2-7, with D perhaps assigned TRBD1 or TRBD2 (5 bases each). V lost 4 bases and J 1 base, leaving 11 bases between the germline ends. The CDR3 extends over 14 amino acids. The germline V gene encodes CDR1 MNHEY and CDR2 SVGAGI. The CDR3: CASSSGTGSYEQYF. DNA of the CDR3: TGTGCCAGCAGTTCCGGGACGGGGTCCTACGAGCAGTACTTC.

The gene calls are TRBV12-3 or TRBV12-4 and TRBJ2-1; 7 positions match TRBD2. This CDR3 is built from 15 residues. The V gene end was trimmed by 8 bases and the J gene end by 2 bases; junction bases not matched to a gene: 9. CDR3 in amino acids: CASGRQRGAYNEQFF. CDR3 sequence (DNA): TGTGCCAGCGGCCGGCAGCGGGGTGCCTACAATGAGCAGTTCTTC.

This clonotype appeared a few times. J is TRBJ2-7 and V is TRBV11-2; D not certain. This CDR3 contains 13 residues. With 1 base removed from V and 10 bases from J, the gap between germline ends came to 14 bases. Germline assignment: CDR1 SGHAT and CDR2 FQNNGV. The CDR3 DNA is TGTGCCAGCAGCTTAGGGACGACGGGTAACCAGTACTTC. Its translation: CASSLGTTGNQYF.

The V call is TRBV12-3 or TRBV12-4, the J call TRBJ1-5, with D maybe TRBD1 (5 bases). The V and J ends lost 6 bases and 3 bases respectively, with 9 bases between them. The CDR3 is made up of 13 amino acids. The CDR3, as DNA: TGTGCCAGCAGGTCAGGGCTCAATCAGCCCCAGCATTTT. It yields the protein CASRSGLNQPQHF.

Ten or more counts support this clonotype. The chain uses TRBV7-9 and TRBJ1-1, with D possibly being TRBD1 (6 bases). Germline V gives CDR1 SEHNR, CDR2 FQNEAQ (reference sequence). V was trimmed by 6 bases and J by 0 bases, leaving 17 bases between them. This CDR3 is 16 amino acids long. The CDR3 DNA sequence: TGTGCCAGCAGAGGCGCTAATACAGGGATGAACACTGAAGCTTTCTTT. It specifies CASRGANTGMNTEAFF.

This clonotype was seen ten or more times. The chain links TRBV6-2 or TRBV6-3 to TRBJ1-1; no reliable D call. Germline assignment: CDR1 MNHEY and CDR2 SVGEGT. V dropped 6 bases and J dropped 4 bases, with 3 bases sitting between them. CDR3 length: 10 residues. The DNA of the CDR3 is TGTGCCAGCAGGAGCACTGAAGCTTTCTTT. This gives the protein CASRSTEAFF.

CDR3 loop: CSAPQGNPRTEAFF. CDR3 sequence (DNA): TGCAGTGCTCCCCAAGGGAACCCCCGAACTGAAGCTTTCTTT. This chain links TRBV20-1 with TRBJ1-1, with no clear D. The germline CDR1 and CDR2 sequences are DFQATT and SNEGSKA (reference sequence). There are 14 residues in the CDR3. V lost 5 bases to trimming and J lost 5 bases, with 18 bases between them.

This clonotype was observed many times. The rearrangement uses TRBV30 and TRBJ1-5, with D unclear. The CDR3 totals 12 residues. Trimming left V 3 bases short and J 8 bases short, with 11 bases between. Germline CDR1 reads GTSNPN; CDR2 reads SVGIG (reference sequence). The CDR3 DNA reads as TGTGCCTGGAGCGGAGTCCGGGAGCCCCAGCATTTT. Its protein is CAWSGVREPQHF.

This clonotype came up many times. V is TRBV27 and J is TRBJ2-7; 9 bases fit TRBD1. Germline CDR1 is MNHEY and CDR2 is SMNVEV (reference sequence). CDR3 size: 14 residues. Trimming removed 2 bases from V and 3 bases from J; junction bases left unmatched: 2. This CDR3 is CASSLGTGIYEQYF. The DNA for the CDR3 is TGTGCCAGCAGTTTAGGGACAGGGATCTACGAGCAGTACTTC.

This clonotype came up a few times. The chain couples TRBV7-2 to TRBJ1-2; 8 nucleotides match TRBD1. V was pared by 5 bases and J by 2 bases, with 4 bases of the junction left unmatched. This CDR3 is built from 14 residues. The germline CDR1 and CDR2 sequences are SGHTA and FQGNSA. CDR3 region: CASSGQGENYGYTF. The CDR3 DNA follows: TGTGCCAGCAGCGGACAGGGTGAGAACTATGGCTACACCTTC.